This T cell receptor (beta chain) appears in the sequencing data of a study of CD8+CD57+ T cells in acquired aplastic anemia. Trimming removed 4 bases from V and 4 bases from J, with 8 bases in between. The CDR3 totals 12 residues. Per germline, CDR1 SGHRS and CDR2 YFSETQ. Turning to this clonotype: What it binds is unknown.

Study-level results: Found in both controls and patients were some 30 CD8+ CDR3 sequences.

An expansion of CD8+CD57+ cells by flow cytometry had been shown in patients chosen for sequencing. Genomic DNA served as template for TCR beta VDJ and CDR3 profiling. A single record per CDR3 protein comes from TCRdb applying MiXCR to the reads. The sample carries tens of thousands of distinct CDR3 sequences, about three quarters recorded once. The chain is built from TRBV5-1 and TRBJ1-1, with no clear D. The TCR sequence derives from a human donor with aplastic anemia. The sequenced sample consisted of sorted CD4+, CD8+, or CD8+CD57+ T cells (not recorded which) from PBMCs. The DNA for the CDR3 is TGCGCCAGCAGCCCCCCGGGCACTGAAGCTTTCTTT. Amino acid sequence: CASSPPGTEAFF.